The 4 T cell receptor beta chains presented below share a single source sample, sequenced in a study of T cells in Graves' hyperthyroidism and ophthalmopathy. TCR beta CDR3 region amplification was performed from RNA transcripts. HTBI primers were employed in a first-round RT-PCR of the TCR CDR3. Using its own MiXCR run on the multiplex PCR reads, TCRdb lists one record per CDR3 protein. The sample lists roughly 700,000 distinct CDR3 sequences; around 15% were seen once. Source material: blood. These TCRs come from a woman aged 18-35 years with Graves' hyperthyroidism.

Only a few counts were recorded for this clonotype. This chain uses TRBV6-5 with TRBJ2-1; tentative D call: TRBD2 (5 bases). Germline values: CDR1 MNHEY, CDR2 SVGAGI. CDR3 length: 18 residues. The ends were cut back, 0 bases at V and 1 base at J, with 16 bases in the middle. The CDR3, as DNA: TGTGCCAGCAGTTACTCGATGGGAAGCGGACCTTCCTACAATGAGCAGTTCTTC. It translates to CASSYSMGSGPSYNEQFF.

This chain connects TRBV7-3 to TRBJ2-7; TRBD2 is a possible D gene (5 bases). The CDR3 length is 13 residues. The V end was cut by 0 bases, the J end by 7 bases, with 10 bases between. Germline V gives CDR1 SGHTA, CDR2 FQGTGA. The CDR3 protein is CASSLTPTGEQYF. As DNA, the CDR3 is TGTGCCAGCAGCTTAACCCCGACGGGAGAGCAGTACTTC.

This clonotype was observed a few times. V usage is TRBV3-1 and J usage is TRBJ2-1, with D hard to call. Germline V lookup: CDR1 LGHDT, CDR2 YNNKEL (reference sequence). The CDR3 is 17 amino acids. Deletions cut 0 bases from V and 15 bases from J, with 27 bases between. The CDR3 here is CASSQEDLLRPPRGPFF. The CDR3 DNA reads as TGTGCCAGCAGCCAAGAAGATCTTTTGCGTCCTCCTCGTGGGCCGTTCTTC.

This clonotype occurred a few times. The V and J genes are TRBV5-1 and TRBJ1-4; 8 bases line up with TRBD1. With V trimmed by 4 bases and J by 4 bases, 9 bases remained unmatched. Per the germline V gene, CDR1 is SGHRS and CDR2 is YFSETQ. The CDR3 covers 16 residues. This CDR3 is CASSAEVTGVNEKLFF. In DNA form, the CDR3 reads TGCGCCAGCAGCGCCGAAGTGACAGGGGTTAATGAAAAACTGTTTTTT.